The present T cell receptor beta chain was sequenced within a study of prognosis after radiotherapy for stage I lung cancer. Study as a whole: In total, around 13 men and 6 women took part as patients, aged roughly 50 to 84 with a median of 74.5 years. Squamous cell carcinoma was diagnosed in several patients and adenocarcinoma in some 13. Study observations and caveats: Patients without metastases reportedly showed TRBV and TRBJ gene usage unlike that of patients with metastases.

From genomic DNA, two-round multiplex PCR was used to amplify TCR beta CDR3. With primers specific to each TRBV and TRBJ gene, the first-round PCR was performed. MiXCR, run by TCRdb on the multiplex PCR reads, gives a single entry per CDR3 protein. The sample has nearly 25,000 distinct CDR3 sequences; about 40% are singletons. As concerns this clonotype: Its antigen remains unknown.

V was trimmed by 6 bases and J by 4 bases, leaving 13 bases between them. The CDR3 spans 13 residues. The origin of this receptor is a donor at least 50 years old with non-small cell lung cancer. Sequenced here: PBMCs, sampled before or after stereotactic body radiation therapy (not recorded which). The V call is TRBV12-3 or TRBV12-4, the J call TRBJ2-7, with D perhaps assigned TRBD1 or TRBD2 (5 bases each). CDR3 region: CASRVRGGYEQYF. The CDR3 nucleotides are TGTGCCAGCAGGGTACGGGGCGGTTACGAGCAGTACTTC.